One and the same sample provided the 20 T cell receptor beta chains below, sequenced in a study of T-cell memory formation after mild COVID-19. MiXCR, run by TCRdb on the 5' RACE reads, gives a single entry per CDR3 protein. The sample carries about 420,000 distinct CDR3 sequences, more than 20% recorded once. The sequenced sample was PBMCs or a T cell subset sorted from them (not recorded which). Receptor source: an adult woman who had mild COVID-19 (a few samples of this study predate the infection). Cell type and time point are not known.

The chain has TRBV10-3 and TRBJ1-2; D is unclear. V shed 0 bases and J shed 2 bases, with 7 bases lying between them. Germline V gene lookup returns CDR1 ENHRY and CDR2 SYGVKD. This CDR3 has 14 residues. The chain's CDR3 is CAISESRENYGYTF. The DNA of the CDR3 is TGTGCCATCAGTGAGTCCAGAGAGAACTATGGCTACACCTTC.

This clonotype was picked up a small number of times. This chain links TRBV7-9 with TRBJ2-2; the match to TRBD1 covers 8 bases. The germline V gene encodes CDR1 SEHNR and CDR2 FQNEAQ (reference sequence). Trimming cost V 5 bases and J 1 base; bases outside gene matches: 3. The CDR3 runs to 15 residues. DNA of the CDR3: TGTGCCAGCAGCGTGGGACAGGTGAACACCGGGGAGCTGTTTTTT. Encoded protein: CASSVGQVNTGELFF.

The CDR3 sequence: CSVEDIGNIQYF. DNA of the CDR3: TGCAGCGTTGAAGATATTGGAAACATTCAGTACTTC. The chain has TRBV29-1 and TRBJ2-4; D gene uncertain. In germline, CDR1 is SQVTM, CDR2 ANQGSEA. This CDR3 has 12 amino acids. Trimming left V 0 bases short and J 6 bases short, with 6 bases between. The full variable domain, with the rest looked up from reference TRBV29-1 and TRBJ2-4, is SAVISQKPSRDICQRGTSLTIQCQVDSQVTMMFWYRQQPGQSLTLIATANQGSEATYESGFVIDKFPISRPNLTFSTLTVSNMSPEDSSIYLCSVEDIGNIQYFGAGTRLSVL.

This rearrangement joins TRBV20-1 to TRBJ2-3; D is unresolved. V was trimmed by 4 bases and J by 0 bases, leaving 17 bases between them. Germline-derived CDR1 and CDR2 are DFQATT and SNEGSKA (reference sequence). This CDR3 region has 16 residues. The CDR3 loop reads CSANKAYGGSTDTQYF. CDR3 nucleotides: TGCAGTGCTAACAAGGCGTACGGTGGAAGCACAGATACGCAGTATTTT.

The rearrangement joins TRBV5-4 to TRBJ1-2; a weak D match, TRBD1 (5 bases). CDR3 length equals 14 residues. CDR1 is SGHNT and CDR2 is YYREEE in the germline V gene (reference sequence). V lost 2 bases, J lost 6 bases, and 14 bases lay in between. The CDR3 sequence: CASSLSGTADGYTF. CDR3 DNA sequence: TGTGCCAGCAGCTTATCGGGGACCGCGGATGGCTACACCTTC.

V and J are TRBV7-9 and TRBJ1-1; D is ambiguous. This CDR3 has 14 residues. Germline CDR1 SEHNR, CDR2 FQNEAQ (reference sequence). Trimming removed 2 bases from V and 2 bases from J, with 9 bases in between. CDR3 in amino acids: CASSLSSVNTEAFF. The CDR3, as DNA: TGTGCCAGCAGCTTATCTAGTGTCAACACTGAAGCTTTCTTT.

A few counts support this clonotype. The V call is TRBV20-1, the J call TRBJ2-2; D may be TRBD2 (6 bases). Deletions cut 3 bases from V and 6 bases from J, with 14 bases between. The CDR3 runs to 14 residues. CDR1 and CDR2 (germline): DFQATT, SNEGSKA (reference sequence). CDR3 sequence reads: CSASESGVPGELFF. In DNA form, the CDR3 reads TGCAGTGCTAGTGAATCGGGAGTGCCCGGGGAGCTGTTTTTT.

CDR3 region: CASSQGGGERYNEQFF. The CDR3 bases are TGCGCCAGCAGCCAAGGCGGGGGAGAACGGTACAATGAGCAGTTCTTC. The chain recombines TRBV5-1 with TRBJ2-1; 7 nucleotides match TRBD2. Unmatched junction bases numbered 11, after V lost 4 bases and J lost 4 bases. CDR3 length equals 16 residues. Per the germline V gene, CDR1 is SGHRS and CDR2 is YFSETQ.

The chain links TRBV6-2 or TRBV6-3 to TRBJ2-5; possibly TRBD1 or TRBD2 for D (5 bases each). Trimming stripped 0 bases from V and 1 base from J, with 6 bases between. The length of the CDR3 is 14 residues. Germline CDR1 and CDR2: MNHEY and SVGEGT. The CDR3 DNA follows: TGTGCCAGCAGTTACTCCGGGACCCAAGAGACCCAGTACTTC. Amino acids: CASSYSGTQETQYF.

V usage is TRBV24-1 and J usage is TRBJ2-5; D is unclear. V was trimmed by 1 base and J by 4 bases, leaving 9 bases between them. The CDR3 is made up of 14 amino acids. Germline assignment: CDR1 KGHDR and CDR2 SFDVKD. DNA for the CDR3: TGTGCCACCAGTGATTTATCAGATGGAGAGACCCAGTACTTC. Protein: CATSDLSDGETQYF.

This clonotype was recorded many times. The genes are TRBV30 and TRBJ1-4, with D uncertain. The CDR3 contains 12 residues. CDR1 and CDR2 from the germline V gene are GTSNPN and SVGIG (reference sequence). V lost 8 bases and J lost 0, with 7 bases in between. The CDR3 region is CAVESTNEKLFF. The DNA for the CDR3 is TGTGCCGTTGAATCAACTAATGAAAAACTGTTTTTT.

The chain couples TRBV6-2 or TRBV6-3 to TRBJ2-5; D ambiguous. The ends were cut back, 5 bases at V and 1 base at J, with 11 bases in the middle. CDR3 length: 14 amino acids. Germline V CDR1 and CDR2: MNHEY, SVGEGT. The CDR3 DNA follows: TGTGCCAGCAGTGACCCTCCAATCCAAGAGACCCAGTACTTC. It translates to CASSDPPIQETQYF.

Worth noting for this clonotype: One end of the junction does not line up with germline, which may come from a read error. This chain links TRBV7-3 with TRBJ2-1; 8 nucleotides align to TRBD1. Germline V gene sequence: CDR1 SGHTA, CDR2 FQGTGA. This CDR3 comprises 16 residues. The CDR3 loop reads CASSGQGEGSYNEQFF. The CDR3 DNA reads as TGTGCAAGCAGCGGACAGGGCGAGGGCTCCTACAATGAGCAGTTCTTC. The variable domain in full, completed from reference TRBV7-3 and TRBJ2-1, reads GAGVSQTPSNKVTEKGKYVELRCDPISGHTALYWYRQSLGQGPEFLIYFQGTGAADDSGLPNDRFFAVRPEGSVSTLKIQRTERGDSAVYLCASSGQGEGSYNEQFFGPGTRLTVL.

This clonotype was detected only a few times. CDR3 in amino acids: CASSISGNGYTF. CDR3 bases: TGTGCCAGTAGTATATCAGGGAATGGCTACACCTTC. The chain recombines TRBV19 with TRBJ1-2; a possible D gene is TRBD1 (5 bases). This CDR3 has 12 residues. V lost 2 bases to trimming and J lost 6 bases, with 7 bases between them. Per the germline V gene, CDR1 is LNHDA and CDR2 is SQIVND (reference sequence).

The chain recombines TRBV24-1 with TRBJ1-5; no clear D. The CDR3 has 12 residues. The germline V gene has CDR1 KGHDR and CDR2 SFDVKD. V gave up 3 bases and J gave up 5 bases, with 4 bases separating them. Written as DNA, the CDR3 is TGTGCCACCAGTGATGAGGATCAGCCCCAGCATTTT. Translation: CATSDEDQPQHF.

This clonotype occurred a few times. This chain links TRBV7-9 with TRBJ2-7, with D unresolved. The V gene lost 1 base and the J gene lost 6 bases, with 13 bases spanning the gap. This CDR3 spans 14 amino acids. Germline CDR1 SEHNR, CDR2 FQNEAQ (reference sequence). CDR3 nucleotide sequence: TGTGCCAGCAGCTTAGGACCAGTGGGTGGCGAGCAGTACTTC. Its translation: CASSLGPVGGEQYF. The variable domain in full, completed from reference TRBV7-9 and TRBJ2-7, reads DTGVSQNPRHKITKRGQNVTFRCDPISEHNRLYWYRQTLGQGPEFLTYFQNEAQLEKSRLLSDRFSAERPKGSFSTLEIQRTEQGDSAMYLCASSLGPVGGEQYFGPGTRLTVT.

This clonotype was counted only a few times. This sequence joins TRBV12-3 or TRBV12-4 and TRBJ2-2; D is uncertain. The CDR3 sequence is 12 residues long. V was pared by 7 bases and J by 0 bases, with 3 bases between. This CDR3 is CASITNTGELFF. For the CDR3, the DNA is TGTGCCAGCATCACGAACACCGGGGAGCTGTTTTTT.

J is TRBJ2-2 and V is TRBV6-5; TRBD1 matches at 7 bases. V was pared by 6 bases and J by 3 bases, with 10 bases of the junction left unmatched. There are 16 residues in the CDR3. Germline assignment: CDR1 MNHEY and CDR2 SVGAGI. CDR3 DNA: TGTGCCAGCAGCCGGACCGGGACAGCCTACACCGGGGAGCTGTTTTTT. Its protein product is CASSRTGTAYTGELFF.

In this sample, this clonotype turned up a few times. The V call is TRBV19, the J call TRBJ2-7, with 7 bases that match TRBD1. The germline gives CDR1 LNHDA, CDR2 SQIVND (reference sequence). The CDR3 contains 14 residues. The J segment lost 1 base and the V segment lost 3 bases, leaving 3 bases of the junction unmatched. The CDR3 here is CASSMETGSYEQYF. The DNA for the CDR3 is TGTGCCAGTAGTATGGAGACAGGGTCCTACGAGCAGTACTTC.

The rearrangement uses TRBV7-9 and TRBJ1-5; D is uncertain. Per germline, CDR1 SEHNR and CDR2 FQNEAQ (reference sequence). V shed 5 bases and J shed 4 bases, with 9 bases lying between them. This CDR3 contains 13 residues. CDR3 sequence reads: CASSQDGNQPQHF. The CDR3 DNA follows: TGTGCCAGCAGCCAGGACGGGAATCAGCCCCAGCATTTT.